These 9 T cell receptor beta chains came from one sample sequenced in a study of blood T cell repertoires in COVID-19. Measured with immunoSEQ multiplex PCR; TCRdb has only the in-frame clones, and not every one. Seen here are about 440,000 clones, 88% observed once, and the top ten hold roughly 12%. The specimen was peripheral blood. Receptors were obtained from a woman aged 45-59 years with COVID-19, enrolled during active disease.

The V gene is TRBV7-8, the J gene TRBJ1-1; D is possibly TRBD1 (5 bases). Germline CDR1 reads SGHVS; CDR2 reads FQNEAQ. This CDR3 contains 16 residues. V lost 4 bases, J lost 0 bases, and 15 bases lay in between. For the CDR3, the DNA is TGTGCCAGCAGCTCCGACAGAACTTCTTTGAACACTGAAGCTTTCTTT. Translation gives CASSSDRTSLNTEAFF. Full variable domain (outside the CDR3, taken from reference TRBV7-8 and TRBJ1-1): GAGVSQSPRYKVAKRGQDVALRCDPISGHVSLFWYQQALGQGPEFLTYFQNEAQLDKSGLPSDRFFAERPEGSVSTLKIQRTQQEDSAVYLCASSSDRTSLNTEAFFGQGTRLTVV.

This chain links TRBV5-6 with TRBJ2-5; 11 bases match TRBD2. V shed 4 bases and J 1 base; nucleotides not matched to a gene: 12. This CDR3 spans 18 amino acids. Looked up from germline, CDR1 is SGHDT and CDR2 is YYEEEE. CDR3 protein: CASSPWGSGGAGQETQYF. The CDR3 coding sequence is TGTGCCAGCAGCCCGTGGGGTAGCGGGGGGGCGGGCCAAGAGACCCAGTACTTC.

This chain connects TRBV4-1 to TRBJ1-4; no clear D. The CDR3 is 15 amino acids. V lost 1 base and J lost 1, with 7 bases in between. Germline values: CDR1 MGHRA, CDR2 YSYEKL. CDR3 coding DNA: TGCGCCAGCAGCCAAGGACCGGGAACTAATGAAAAACTGTTTTTT. Its protein is CASSQGPGTNEKLFF.

This clone has a handful of counts. The rearrangement links TRBV5-6 to TRBJ2-7; D is undetermined. This CDR3 comprises 16 residues. Trimming stripped 3 bases from V and 4 bases from J, with 20 bases between. Germline assignment: CDR1 SGHDT and CDR2 YYEEEE. The CDR3 DNA is TGTGCCAGCAGCTATAACTACGGCGCCCCGGCTTACGAGCAGTACTTC. It translates to CASSYNYGAPAYEQYF.

This clone was recorded once. V and J are TRBV10-2 and TRBJ2-2; D is unclear. The CDR3 covers 13 residues. Germline V gene sequence: CDR1 WSHSY, CDR2 SAAADI. The germline V and J ends were trimmed by 7 bases and 1 base, with 7 bases remaining between them. This CDR3 reads CASKSGNTGELFF. The CDR3 coding sequence is TGCGCCAGCAAATCAGGGAACACCGGGGAGCTGTTTTTT.

The chain links TRBV6-2 or TRBV6-3 to TRBJ2-3, with 8 bases fitting TRBD2. V was pared by 2 bases and J by 2 bases, with 12 bases of the junction left unmatched. Germline V gene data show CDR1 as MNHEY and CDR2 as SVGEGT. This CDR3 region has 18 residues. The chain's CDR3 is CASSYPRVGAGDTDTQYF. The CDR3, as DNA: TGTGCCAGCAGTTACCCCAGGGTAGGAGCGGGGGACACAGATACGCAGTATTTT.

V and J are TRBV6-5 and TRBJ1-1, with D perhaps matching TRBD1 (6 bases). Trimming removed 6 bases from V and 6 bases from J, with 14 bases in between. The germline V gene has CDR1 MNHEY and CDR2 SVGAGI. The length of the CDR3 is 13 residues. CDR3 nucleotides: TGTGCCAGCAGCGCCCTCAGGGGCGCTGAAGCTTTCTTT. Translated, it gives CASSALRGAEAFF.

The V gene is TRBV7-9, the J gene TRBJ2-3; D is possibly TRBD2 (6 bases). V was cut by 1 base and J by 2 bases, with 13 bases left in between. Germline-derived CDR1 and CDR2 are SEHNR and FQNEAQ (reference sequence). The CDR3 is made up of 16 amino acids. The DNA of the CDR3 is TGTGCCAGCAGCTTAGGGGGACTTCAAATCACAGATACGCAGTATTTT. This encodes CASSLGGLQITDTQYF.

The chain recombines TRBV6-5 with TRBJ2-7; TRBD2 aligns across 12 bases. V shed 10 bases and J 5 bases; nucleotides not matched to a gene: 9. The CDR3 consists of 14 residues. From germline, CDR1 is MNHEY and CDR2 SVGAGI. The CDR3 coding sequence is TGTGCCACAGACAGGACTAGCGGGACCGACGAGCAGTACTTC. The encoded protein is CATDRTSGTDEQYF.